The rows below give T cell receptor beta chains drawn from one sample of a study of cytomegalovirus exposure and HLA in healthy donors. The assay was immunoSEQ multiplex PCR, and TCRdb's table has in-frame clones only and misses some. The sample contains about 67,000 clones, roughly 80% of which appear only once. Sequenced: PBMCs. The origin of the receptors is a woman in her 30s in good health and CMV-seronegative. Each CDR3 is given with its conserved first and last residue. The order of the fields is J gene, D gene, V gene, clone size, CDR3 protein, CDR3 DNA. The D gene is left open where the match is weak. Not all rows give a size; the values are once, few, many and, for expanded clones, a class.

>TRBJ2-2|TRBD1|TRBV5-1|few
CASSPRKQGLSGELFF
TGCGCCAGCAGCCCCCGAAAACAGGGGTTGTCCGGGGAGCTGTTTTTT
>TRBJ2-3|TRBD2|TRBV5-6|-
CASSSLLAGVTDTQYF
TGTGCCAGCAGCTCCCTTCTAGCGGGGGTCACAGATACGCAGTATTTT
>TRBJ1-5|TRBD1|TRBV6-5|-
CASSRGQGNQPQHF
TGTGCCAGCAGTAGGGGACAGGGGAATCAGCCCCAGCACTTT
>TRBJ2-1|-|TRBV4-1|-
CASRPRAEGSNEQFF
TGCGCCAGCAGGCCCCGGGCCGAGGGATCCAATGAGCAGTTCTTC
>TRBJ1-6|-|TRBV5-8|-
CASSRGGSSYNSPLHF
TGTGCCAGCAGCCGGGGGGGGAGCTCCTATAATTCACCCCTCCACTTT
>TRBJ1-2|TRBD1|TRBV4-3|-
CASSQGGPGQVSASGYTF
TGCGCCAGCAGCCAAGGGGGGCCGGGACAGGTGTCCGCGAGCGGCTACACCTTC
>TRBJ1-1|-|TRBV4-3|-
CASSQDSQGPTEAFF
TGCGCCAGCAGCCAAGATTCTCAGGGTCCCACTGAAGCTTTCTTT
>TRBJ1-2|TRBD1|TRBV28|-
CATQFLQGRGYGYTF
TGTGCCACCCAGTTTTTACAGGGGCGAGGCTATGGCTACACCTTC
>TRBJ2-7|TRBD1|TRBV30|-
CAWRTFTGGEQYF
TGTGCCTGGAGGACCTTCACAGGGGGCGAGCAGTACTTC
>TRBJ2-2|TRBD1|TRBV5-1|-
CASRPTGATGELFF
TGCGCCAGCAGGCCGACAGGGGCCACCGGGGAGCTGTTTTTT
>TRBJ1-5|-|TRBV6-1|once
CASSERFSEANQPQHF
TGTGCCAGCAGTGAACGGTTCTCAGAGGCCAATCAGCCCCAGCATTTT
>TRBJ1-4|-|TRBV6-1|few
CASARATNEKLFF
TGTGCCAGCGCTCGAGCAACTAATGAAAAACTGTTTTTT
>TRBJ1-3|-|TRBV9|-
CASSPDPRGGSGNTIYF
TGTGCCAGCAGCCCCGACCCGAGAGGGGGCTCTGGAAACACCATATATTTT
>TRBJ1-1|-|TRBV19|once
CASSSQGHTEAFF
TGTGCCAGTAGTTCACAGGGTCACACTGAAGCTTTCTTT
>TRBJ1-1|-|TRBV19|-
CASSIPRGPGGAFF
TGTGCCAGTAGTATCCCTCGAGGTCCAGGAGGAGCTTTCTTT
>TRBJ2-5|TRBD1|TRBV28|-
CASSTRTDRGETQYF
TGTGCCAGCAGTACCCGGACCGACAGGGGAGAGACCCAGTACTTC
>TRBJ1-1|TRBD1|TRBV7-9|-
CASKDTGQGKTEAFF
TGTGCCAGCAAAGATACGGGACAGGGTAAGACTGAAGCTTTCTTT
>TRBJ1-5|TRBD1|TRBV6-6|few
CASSPTGGNQPQHF
TGTGCCAGCAGCCCAACAGGGGGCAATCAGCCCCAGCATTTT
>TRBJ1-1|-|TRBV5-1|-
CASSPRGLNTEAFF
TGCGCCAGCAGCCCTAGGGGGTTGAACACTGAAGCTTTCTTT